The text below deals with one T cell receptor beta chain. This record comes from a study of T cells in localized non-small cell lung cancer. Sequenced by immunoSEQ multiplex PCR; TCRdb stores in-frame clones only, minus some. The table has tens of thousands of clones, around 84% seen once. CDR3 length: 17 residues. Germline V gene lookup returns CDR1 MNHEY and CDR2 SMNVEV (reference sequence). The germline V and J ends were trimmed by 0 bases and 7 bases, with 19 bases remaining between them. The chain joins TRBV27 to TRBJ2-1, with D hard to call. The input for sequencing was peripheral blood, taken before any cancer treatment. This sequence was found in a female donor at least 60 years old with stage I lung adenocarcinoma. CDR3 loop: CASSLSVVGTYDNEQFF. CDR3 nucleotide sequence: TGTGCCAGCAGTTTATCGGTGGTGGGAACGTACGATAATGAGCAGTTCTTC.